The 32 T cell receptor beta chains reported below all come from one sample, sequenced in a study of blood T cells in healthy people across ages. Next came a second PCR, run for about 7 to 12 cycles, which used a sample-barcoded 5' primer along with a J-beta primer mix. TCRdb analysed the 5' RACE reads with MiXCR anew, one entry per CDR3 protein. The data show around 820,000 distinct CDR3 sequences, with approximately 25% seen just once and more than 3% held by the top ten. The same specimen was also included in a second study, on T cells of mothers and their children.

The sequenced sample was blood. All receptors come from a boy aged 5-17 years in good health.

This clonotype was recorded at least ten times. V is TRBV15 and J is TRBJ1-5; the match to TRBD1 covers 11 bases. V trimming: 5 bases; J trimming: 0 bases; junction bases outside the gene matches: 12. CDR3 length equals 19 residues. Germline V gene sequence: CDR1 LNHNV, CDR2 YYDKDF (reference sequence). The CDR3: CATSPGVGTGGYSNQPQHF. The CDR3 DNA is TGTGCCACCAGCCCAGGGGTCGGGACAGGGGGATATAGCAATCAGCCCCAGCATTTT.

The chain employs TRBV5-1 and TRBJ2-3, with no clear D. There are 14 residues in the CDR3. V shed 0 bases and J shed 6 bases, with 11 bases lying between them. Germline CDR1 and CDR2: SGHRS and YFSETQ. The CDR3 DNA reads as TGCGCCAGCAGCTTGGCAAGAGAAGAGGATACGCAGTATTTT. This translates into CASSLAREEDTQYF.

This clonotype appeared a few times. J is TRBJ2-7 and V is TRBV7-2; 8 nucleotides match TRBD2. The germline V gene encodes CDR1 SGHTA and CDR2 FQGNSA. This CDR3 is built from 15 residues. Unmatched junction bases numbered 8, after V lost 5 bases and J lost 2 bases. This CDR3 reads CASSPSGGTTYEQYF. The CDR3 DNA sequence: TGTGCCAGCAGCCCATCGGGAGGGACCACCTACGAGCAGTACTTC.

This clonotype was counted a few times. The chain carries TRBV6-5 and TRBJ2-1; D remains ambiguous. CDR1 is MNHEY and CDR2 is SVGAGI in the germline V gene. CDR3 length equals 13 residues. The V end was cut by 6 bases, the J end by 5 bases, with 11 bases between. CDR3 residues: CASSLPLNNEQFF. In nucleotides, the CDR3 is TGTGCCAGCAGCCTGCCCTTAAACAATGAGCAGTTCTTC.

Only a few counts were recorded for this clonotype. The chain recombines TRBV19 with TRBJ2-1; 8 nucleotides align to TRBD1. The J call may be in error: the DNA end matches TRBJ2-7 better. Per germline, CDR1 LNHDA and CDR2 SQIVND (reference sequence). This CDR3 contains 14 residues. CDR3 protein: CASSDRDRPYEQYF. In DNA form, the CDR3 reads TGTGCCAGTAGTGACCGGGACAGGCCCTACGAGCAGTACTTC.

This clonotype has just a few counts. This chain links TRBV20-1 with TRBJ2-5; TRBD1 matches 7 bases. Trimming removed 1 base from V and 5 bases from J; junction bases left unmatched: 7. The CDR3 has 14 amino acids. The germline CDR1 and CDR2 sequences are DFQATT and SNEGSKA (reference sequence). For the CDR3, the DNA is TGCAGTGCTAGAGGACAGGGCCCTCGGGAGACCCAGTACTTC. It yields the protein CSARGQGPRETQYF.

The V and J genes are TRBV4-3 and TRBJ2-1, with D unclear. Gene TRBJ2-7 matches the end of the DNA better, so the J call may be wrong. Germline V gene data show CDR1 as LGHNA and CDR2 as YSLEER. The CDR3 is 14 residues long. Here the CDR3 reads CASSQATFSYEQYF. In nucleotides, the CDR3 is TGCGCCAGCAGCCAAGCGACGTTTTCATACGAGCAGTACTTC.

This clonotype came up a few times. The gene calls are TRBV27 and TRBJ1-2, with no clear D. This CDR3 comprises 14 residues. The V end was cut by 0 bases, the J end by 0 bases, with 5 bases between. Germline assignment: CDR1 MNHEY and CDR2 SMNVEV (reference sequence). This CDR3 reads CASSLSETNYGYTF. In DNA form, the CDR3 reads TGTGCCAGCAGTTTATCAGAAACTAACTATGGCTACACCTTC.

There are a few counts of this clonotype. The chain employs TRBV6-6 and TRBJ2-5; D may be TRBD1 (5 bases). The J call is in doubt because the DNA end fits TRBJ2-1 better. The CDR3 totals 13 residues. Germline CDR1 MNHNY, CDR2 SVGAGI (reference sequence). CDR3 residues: CASREIQVPEQFF. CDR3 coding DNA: TGTGCCAGCAGGGAGATACAGGTACCCGAGCAGTTCTTC.

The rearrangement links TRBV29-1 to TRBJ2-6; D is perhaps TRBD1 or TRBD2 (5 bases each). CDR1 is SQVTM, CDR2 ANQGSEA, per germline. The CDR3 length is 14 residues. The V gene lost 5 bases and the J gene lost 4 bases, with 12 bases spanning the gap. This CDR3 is CSVLGRGGANVLTF. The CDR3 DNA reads TGCAGCGTTTTGGGGCGCGGGGGGGCCAACGTCCTGACTTTC.

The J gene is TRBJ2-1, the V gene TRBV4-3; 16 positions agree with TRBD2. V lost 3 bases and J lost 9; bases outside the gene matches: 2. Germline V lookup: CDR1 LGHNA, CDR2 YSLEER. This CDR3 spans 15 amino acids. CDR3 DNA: TGCGCCAGCAGCCAGGGGACTAGCGGGGGGGTTGAGCAGTTCTTC. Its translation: CASSQGTSGGVEQFF.

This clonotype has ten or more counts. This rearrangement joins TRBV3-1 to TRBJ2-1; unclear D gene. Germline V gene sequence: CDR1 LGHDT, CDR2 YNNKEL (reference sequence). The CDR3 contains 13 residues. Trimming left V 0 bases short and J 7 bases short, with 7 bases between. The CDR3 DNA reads TGTGCCAGCAGCCAAGACTTCCTTAATGAGCAGTTCTTC. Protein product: CASSQDFLNEQFF.

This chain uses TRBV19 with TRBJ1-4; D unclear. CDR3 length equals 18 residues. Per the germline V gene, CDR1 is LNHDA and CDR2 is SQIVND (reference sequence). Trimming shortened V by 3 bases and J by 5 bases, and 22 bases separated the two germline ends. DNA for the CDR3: TGTGCCAGTAGTATGAACCTCGCTGGTGTATCGGTGAATGAAAAACTGTTTTTT. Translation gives CASSMNLAGVSVNEKLFF.

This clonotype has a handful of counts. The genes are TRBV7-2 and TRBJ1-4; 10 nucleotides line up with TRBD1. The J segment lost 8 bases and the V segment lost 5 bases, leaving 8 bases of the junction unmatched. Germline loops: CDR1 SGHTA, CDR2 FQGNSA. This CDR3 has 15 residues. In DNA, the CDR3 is TGTGCCAGCAGCCAAGATGGACAGGGGGGGGAAAAACTGTTTTTT. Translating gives CASSQDGQGGEKLFF.

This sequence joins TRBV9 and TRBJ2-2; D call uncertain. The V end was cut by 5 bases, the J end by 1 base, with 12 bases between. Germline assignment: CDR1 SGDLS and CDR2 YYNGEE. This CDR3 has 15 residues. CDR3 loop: CASSNRAQNTGELFF. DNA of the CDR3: TGTGCCAGCAGTAACAGAGCCCAGAACACCGGGGAGCTGTTTTTT. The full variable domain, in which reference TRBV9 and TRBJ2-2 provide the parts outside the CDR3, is DSGVTQTPKHLITATGQRVTLRCSPRSGDLSVYWYQQSLDQGLQFLIQYYNGEERAKGNILERFSAQQFPDLHSELNLSSLELGDSALYFCASSNRAQNTGELFFGEGSRLTVL.

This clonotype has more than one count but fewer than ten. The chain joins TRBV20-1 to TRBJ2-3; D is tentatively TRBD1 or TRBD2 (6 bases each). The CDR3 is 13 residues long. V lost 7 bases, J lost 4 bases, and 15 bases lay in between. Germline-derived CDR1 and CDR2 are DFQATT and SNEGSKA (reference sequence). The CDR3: CSDLWGAADTQYF. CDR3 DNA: TGCAGTGACTTATGGGGGGCCGCAGATACGCAGTATTTT.

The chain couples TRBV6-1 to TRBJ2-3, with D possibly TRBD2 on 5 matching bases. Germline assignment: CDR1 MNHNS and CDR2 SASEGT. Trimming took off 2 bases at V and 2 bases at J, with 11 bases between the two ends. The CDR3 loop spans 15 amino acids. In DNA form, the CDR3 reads TGTGCCAGCAGTGAACTTGAGGGAACCACAGATACGCAGTATTTT. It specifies CASSELEGTTDTQYF.

The CDR3 DNA reads as TGTGCCAGCATGTCGTATCGGAGCTCCTATAATTCACCCCTCCACTTT. Translated: CASMSYRSSYNSPLHF. The chain combines TRBV6-1 with TRBJ1-6; no firm D call. The CDR3 covers 16 residues. Germline V gene sequence: CDR1 MNHNS, CDR2 SASEGT. V was trimmed by 7 bases and J by 0 bases, leaving 13 bases between them.

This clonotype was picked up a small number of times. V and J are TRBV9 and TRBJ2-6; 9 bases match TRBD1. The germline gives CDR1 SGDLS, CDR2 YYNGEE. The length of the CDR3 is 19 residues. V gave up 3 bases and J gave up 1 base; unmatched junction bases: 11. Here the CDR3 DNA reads TGTGCCAGCAGCGAACAGGGGGCGCTTGCTCCTTCTGGGGCCAACGTCCTGACTTTC. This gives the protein CASSEQGALAPSGANVLTF.

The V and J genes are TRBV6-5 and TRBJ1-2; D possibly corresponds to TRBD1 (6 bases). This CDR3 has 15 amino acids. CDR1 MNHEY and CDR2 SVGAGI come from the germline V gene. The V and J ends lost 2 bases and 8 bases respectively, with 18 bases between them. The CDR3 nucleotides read TGTGCCAGCAGTTACAGTCCAGGGGTTGCGGAGGGCTACACCTTC. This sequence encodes CASSYSPGVAEGYTF.

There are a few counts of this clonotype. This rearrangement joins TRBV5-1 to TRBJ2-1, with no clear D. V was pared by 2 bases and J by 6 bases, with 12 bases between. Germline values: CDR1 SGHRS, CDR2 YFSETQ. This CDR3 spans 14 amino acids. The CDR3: CASSFFGYPNEQFF. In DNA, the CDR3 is TGCGCCAGCAGCTTCTTTGGGTACCCCAATGAGCAGTTCTTC.

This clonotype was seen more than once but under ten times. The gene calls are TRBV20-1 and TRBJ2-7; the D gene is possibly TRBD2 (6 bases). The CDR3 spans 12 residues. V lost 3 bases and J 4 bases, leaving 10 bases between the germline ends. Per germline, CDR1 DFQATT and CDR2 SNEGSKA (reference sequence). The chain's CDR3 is CSARGGTYEQYF. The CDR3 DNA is TGCAGTGCTAGGGGAGGCACGTACGAGCAGTACTTC.

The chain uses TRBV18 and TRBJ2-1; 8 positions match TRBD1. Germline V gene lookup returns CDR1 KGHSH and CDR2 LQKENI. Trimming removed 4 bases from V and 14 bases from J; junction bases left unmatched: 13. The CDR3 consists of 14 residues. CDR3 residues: CASSLGQGFSPEFF. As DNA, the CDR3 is TGTGCCAGCTCACTCGGACAGGGATTTTCGCCTGAGTTCTTC.

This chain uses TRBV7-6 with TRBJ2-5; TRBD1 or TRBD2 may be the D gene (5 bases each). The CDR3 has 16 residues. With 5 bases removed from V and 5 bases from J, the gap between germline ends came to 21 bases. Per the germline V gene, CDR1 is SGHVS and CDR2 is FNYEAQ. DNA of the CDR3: TGTGCCAGCAGCGTGCCCGGGACGGCGTTTGCGGAGACCCAGTACTTC. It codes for CASSVPGTAFAETQYF.

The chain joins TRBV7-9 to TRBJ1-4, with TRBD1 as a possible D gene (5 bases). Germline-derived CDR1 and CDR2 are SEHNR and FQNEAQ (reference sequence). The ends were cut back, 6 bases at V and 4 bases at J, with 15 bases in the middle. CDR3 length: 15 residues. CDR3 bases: TGTGCCAGCAGTGCTACGACAGTACGTAATGAAAAACTGTTTTTT. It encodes CASSATTVRNEKLFF. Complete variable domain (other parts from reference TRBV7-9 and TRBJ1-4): DTGVSQNPRHKITKRGQNVTFRCDPISEHNRLYWYRQTLGQGPEFLTYFQNEAQLEKSRLLSDRFSAERPKGSFSTLEIQRTEQGDSAMYLCASSATTVRNEKLFFGSGTQLSVL.

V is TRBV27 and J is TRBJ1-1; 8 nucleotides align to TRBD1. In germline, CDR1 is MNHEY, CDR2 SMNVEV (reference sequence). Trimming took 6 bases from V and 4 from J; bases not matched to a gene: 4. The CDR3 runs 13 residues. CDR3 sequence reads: CASRQQGGTEAFF. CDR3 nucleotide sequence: TGTGCCAGCAGGCAACAGGGGGGCACTGAAGCTTTCTTT.

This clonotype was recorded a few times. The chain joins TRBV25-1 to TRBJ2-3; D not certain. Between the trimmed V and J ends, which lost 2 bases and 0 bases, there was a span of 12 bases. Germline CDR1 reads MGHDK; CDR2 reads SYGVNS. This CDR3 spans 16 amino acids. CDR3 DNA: TGTGCCAGCAGTGAAGGTGGTACAGCTAGCACAGATACGCAGTATTTT. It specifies CASSEGGTASTDTQYF.

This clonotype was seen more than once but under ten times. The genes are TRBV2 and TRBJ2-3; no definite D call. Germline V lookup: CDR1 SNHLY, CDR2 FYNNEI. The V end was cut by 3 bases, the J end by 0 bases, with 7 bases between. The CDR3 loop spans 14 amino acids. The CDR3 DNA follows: TGTGCCAGCAGTGAGACCCCTAGCACAGATACGCAGTATTTT. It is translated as CASSETPSTDTQYF.

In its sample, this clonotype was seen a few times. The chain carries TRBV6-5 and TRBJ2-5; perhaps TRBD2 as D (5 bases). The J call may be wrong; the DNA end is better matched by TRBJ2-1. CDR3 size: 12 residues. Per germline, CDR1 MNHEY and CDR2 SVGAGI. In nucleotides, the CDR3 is TGTGCCAGCAGCCTCCGGGGTGGTGGGCAGTTCTTC. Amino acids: CASSLRGGGQFF.

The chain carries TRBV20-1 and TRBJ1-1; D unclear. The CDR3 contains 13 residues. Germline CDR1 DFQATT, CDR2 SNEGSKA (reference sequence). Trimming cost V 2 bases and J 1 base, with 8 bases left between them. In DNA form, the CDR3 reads TGCAGTGCTAGAACTTTCGGGAACACTGAAGCTTTCTTT. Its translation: CSARTFGNTEAFF.

The CDR3 here is CSAIAGAYNEQFF. Here the CDR3 DNA reads TGCAGTGCCATAGCGGGAGCCTACAATGAGCAGTTCTTC. The chain combines TRBV20-1 with TRBJ2-1; 9 nucleotides align to TRBD2. Losses at the gene ends were 6 bases for V and 2 bases for J; bases not matched to a gene: 2. Germline V CDR1 and CDR2: DFQATT, SNEGSKA (reference sequence). The CDR3 extends over 13 amino acids.

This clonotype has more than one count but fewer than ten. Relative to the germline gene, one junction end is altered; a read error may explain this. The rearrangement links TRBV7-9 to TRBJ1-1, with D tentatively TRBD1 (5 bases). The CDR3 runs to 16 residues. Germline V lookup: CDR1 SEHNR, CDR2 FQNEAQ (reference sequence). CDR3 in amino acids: CASSLGEGVFDTEAFF. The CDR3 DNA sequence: TGTGCCAGCAGTTTAGGGGAGGGCGTATTCGACACTGAAGCTTTCTTT.